These T cell receptor beta chains were read from a single sample in a study of CD8 T cells in ankylosing spondylitis. One entry per CDR3 protein results from TCRdb running MiXCR on the 5' RACE reads. This sample has 200,000 to 250,000 distinct CDR3 sequences, with around 24% found just once. Sequencing was performed on blood, either unsorted or a sorted T cell fraction (not recorded which). These receptors originate from a male donor with ankylosing spondylitis or in good health (not recorded which). CDR3s include the opening cysteine and the closing phenylalanine or tryptophan. The order of the fields is D gene, V gene, J gene, clone size, CDR3 DNA, CDR3 protein. The D gene is left open where the match is weak. The size entry is marked missing in some rows and otherwise reads once, few, many or a size class.

D gene: TRBD2; V gene: TRBV10-3; J gene: TRBJ2-7; clone size: once; CDR3 DNA: TGTGCCATCAGTGAGGCTAGCGGGAGAACCCCTTACGAGCAGTACTTC; CDR3 protein: CAISEASGRTPYEQYF
D gene: TRBD2; V gene: TRBV5-1; J gene: TRBJ2-1; clone size: many; CDR3 DNA: TGCGCCAGCAGCTTGACCGGGACTAGCGGGCGGAGCTCCTACAATGAGCAGTTCTTC; CDR3 protein: CASSLTGTSGRSSYNEQFF
D gene: -; V gene: TRBV5-5; J gene: TRBJ1-6; clone size: -; CDR3 DNA: TGTGCCAGCAGCTTTCAGAATTCACCCCTCCACTTT; CDR3 protein: CASSFQNSPLHF
D gene: -; V gene: TRBV20-1; J gene: TRBJ2-1; clone size: many; CDR3 DNA: TGCAGTGCTTTAATAGCCGGGAGCGGCAATGAGCAGTTCTTC; CDR3 protein: CSALIAGSGNEQFF
D gene: -; V gene: TRBV20-1; J gene: TRBJ2-1; clone size: many; CDR3 DNA: TGCAGTGGAGGCGGGAACTCCTACAATGAGCAGTTCTTC; CDR3 protein: CSGGGNSYNEQFF
D gene: -; V gene: TRBV5-6; J gene: TRBJ1-5; clone size: many; CDR3 DNA: TGTGCCAGCAGCTTGGCAGGTGGATTAAATCAGCCCCAGCATTTT; CDR3 protein: CASSLAGGLNQPQHF
D gene: -; V gene: TRBV6-1; J gene: TRBJ1-1; clone size: few; CDR3 DNA: TGTGCCAGCACGGAGAGGCGGAAGAACACTGAAGCTTTCTTT; CDR3 protein: CASTERRKNTEAFF
D gene: -; V gene: TRBV7-7; J gene: TRBJ2-1; clone size: many; CDR3 DNA: TGTGCTAGCAGCCTTGGGGCCAGGGATCACAATGAGCAGTTCTTC; CDR3 protein: CASSLGARDHNEQFF
D gene: -; V gene: TRBV28; J gene: TRBJ2-7; clone size: few; CDR3 DNA: TGTGCCAGCAGTTTACCCCCTTTAGGGGACTACGAGCAGTACTTC; CDR3 protein: CASSLPPLGDYEQYF
D gene: TRBD1; V gene: TRBV11-3; J gene: TRBJ2-6; clone size: -; CDR3 DNA: TGTGCCAGCAGCTTATCACCCGGGACAGGGTTTGGGGCCAACGTCCTGACTTTC; CDR3 protein: CASSLSPGTGFGANVLTF
D gene: -; V gene: TRBV20-1; J gene: TRBJ2-2; clone size: -; CDR3 DNA: TGCAGTGCTAGGGTCAGGGGGGCCGGGGAGCTGTTTTTT; CDR3 protein: CSARVRGAGELFF
D gene: -; V gene: TRBV29-1; J gene: TRBJ2-3; clone size: -; CDR3 DNA: TGCAGCGTTGCCGCTAGCCGGAGTTCAAGCACAGATACGCAGTATTTT; CDR3 protein: CSVAASRSSSTDTQYF
D gene: -; V gene: TRBV3-1; J gene: TRBJ1-6; clone size: many; CDR3 DNA: TGTGCCAGCAGCCAAGAGAGTCGGGGGTCACCCCTCCACTTT; CDR3 protein: CASSQESRGSPLHF
D gene: TRBD2; V gene: TRBV3-1; J gene: TRBJ2-1; clone size: few; CDR3 DNA: TGTGCCAGCGATAAAAGCGGGAGGGGGGTCAATGAGCAGTTCTTC; CDR3 protein: CASDKSGRGVNEQFF
D gene: -; V gene: TRBV5-4; J gene: TRBJ1-1; clone size: many; CDR3 DNA: TGTGCCAGCAGCTCCAGGGTTAAGGACACTGAAGCTTTCTTT; CDR3 protein: CASSSRVKDTEAFF
D gene: -; V gene: TRBV19; J gene: TRBJ1-1; clone size: once; CDR3 DNA: TGTGCCGCGATCAGGCCCGGGTCGGTCGCTGAAGCTTTCTTT; CDR3 protein: CAAIRPGSVAEAFF
D gene: TRBD1; V gene: TRBV20-1; J gene: TRBJ1-1; clone size: many; CDR3 DNA: TGCAGTGCTACTTCAAATGACAGGGATGACACTGAAGCTTTCTTT; CDR3 protein: CSATSNDRDDTEAFF
D gene: -; V gene: TRBV27; J gene: TRBJ2-1; clone size: many; CDR3 DNA: TGTGCCAGCAGTTTACAGGGCGGAGAGGTCAATGAGCAGTTCTTC; CDR3 protein: CASSLQGGEVNEQFF
D gene: -; V gene: TRBV20-1; J gene: TRBJ2-2; clone size: once; CDR3 DNA: TGCAGTGCTCCCTGGACAGACACCGGGGAGCTGTTTTTT; CDR3 protein: CSAPWTDTGELFF
D gene: -; V gene: TRBV20-1; J gene: TRBJ2-2; clone size: few; CDR3 DNA: TGCAGTGCTAGTATATTACCCGGGGAGCTGTTTTTT; CDR3 protein: CSASILPGELFF
D gene: TRBD2; V gene: TRBV12-3/TRBV12-4; J gene: TRBJ2-3; clone size: -; CDR3 DNA: TGTGCCAGCAGTTTGAGGGAGGGGAGCACAGATACGCAGTATTTT; CDR3 protein: CASSLREGSTDTQYF
D gene: -; V gene: TRBV12-3/TRBV12-4; J gene: TRBJ1-6; clone size: -; CDR3 DNA: TGTGCCAGCAGTCCGAACCAGGGCACTTTTACACCCCTCCACTTT; CDR3 protein: CASSPNQGTFTPLHF
D gene: TRBD2; V gene: TRBV29-1; J gene: TRBJ2-7; clone size: many; CDR3 DNA: TGCAGCGCCAAGACTAGCGGTACCTCCTACGAGCAGTACTTC; CDR3 protein: CSAKTSGTSYEQYF
D gene: -; V gene: TRBV27; J gene: TRBJ2-1; clone size: many; CDR3 DNA: TGTGCCAGCAGTTCCCAGGGTCCCACTAAGCCTCGTTACAATGAGCAGTTCTTC; CDR3 protein: CASSSQGPTKPRYNEQFF
D gene: -; V gene: TRBV29-1; J gene: TRBJ2-7; clone size: -; CDR3 DNA: TGCAGCGTTGAGGGCTTTGGCGGAGTGAGCTCCTACGAGCAGTACTTC; CDR3 protein: CSVEGFGGVSSYEQYF
D gene: -; V gene: TRBV20-1; J gene: TRBJ2-7; clone size: many; CDR3 DNA: TGCAGTGCCCAACGGACGGGATCGGGGGAGCAGTACTTC; CDR3 protein: CSAQRTGSGEQYF
D gene: TRBD1; V gene: TRBV18; J gene: TRBJ2-2; clone size: -; CDR3 DNA: TGTGCCAGCTCACTCTGGACAGGGAACACCGGGGAGCTGTTTTTT; CDR3 protein: CASSLWTGNTGELFF
D gene: -; V gene: TRBV12-3/TRBV12-4; J gene: TRBJ2-6; clone size: few; CDR3 DNA: TGTGCCAGCAGTTTGGCCGGGGGCATCTCTGGGGCCAACGTCCTGACTTTC; CDR3 protein: CASSLAGGISGANVLTF
D gene: TRBD2; V gene: TRBV9; J gene: TRBJ2-1; clone size: many; CDR3 DNA: TGTGCCAGCAGCGTAGAACTAGCGGACTACAATGAGCAGTTCTTC; CDR3 protein: CASSVELADYNEQFF